The clone carrying this T cell receptor beta chain came up a few times. What it binds is not known. Unstimulated regulatory T cells (CD4+CD25+CD127-), CD4+CD25- non-regulatory cells, CD4 and CD8 cells were FACS-sorted from thawed PBMCs. Regulatory T cells were sorted from thawed PBMCs rested overnight at 37°C with 150 to 200 IU/ml IL-2. The method was immunoSEQ multiplex PCR; TCRdb's version includes in-frame clones alone and lacks a portion of them. The table records fewer than 65,000 clones, roughly 85% of them present only once. The data originate from a study of Tregs in tolerant kidney transplant recipients. The overall study: Mixed chimerism was transient after nonmyeloablative marrow transplants from related graft donors. The study's findings and limits: Findings come from small patient numbers and require larger validation.

Germline V CDR1 and CDR2: SGHRS, YFSETQ. The CDR3 extends over 16 amino acids. V lost 3 bases and J 0 bases, leaving 15 bases between the germline ends. Source: Tregs from blood, taken before the transplant. The chain carries TRBV5-1 and TRBJ1-2, with D perhaps TRBD1 (6 bases). The clonotype comes from a human donor who received a combined kidney and bone marrow transplant. The CDR3 DNA reads as TGCGCCAGCAGCTCCCTCCTTACAGGGCCTAACTATGGCTACACCTTC. This gives the protein CASSSLLTGPNYGYTF.